The 12 T cell receptor beta chains below were found in one sample sequenced in a study of long-term antiretroviral therapy in people with HIV. At survey level, the immunoSEQ assay was run in its v3.0 version. Assay used: immunoSEQ multiplex PCR; TCRdb lists only in-frame clones, some missing. The table records approximately 28,000 clones, 95% of them present only once. Sample: unsorted PBMCs, taken 5.3 years after starting antiretroviral therapy. Receptors originate from a man under 40 with HIV.

The chain is built from TRBV4-2 and TRBJ1-2; tentative D call: TRBD1 (6 bases). In germline, CDR1 is LGHNA, CDR2 YNFKEQ. The CDR3 is 16 residues long. The V gene lost 0 bases and the J gene lost 4 bases, with 15 bases spanning the gap. The CDR3 DNA follows: TGTGCCAGCAGCCAAGATTACGAGGGGGGTGGCTATGGCTACACCTTC. Its protein is CASSQDYEGGGYGYTF.

V is TRBV5-4 and J is TRBJ1-1; 10 bases are a match to TRBD1. The germline CDR1 and CDR2 sequences are SGHNT and YYREEE (reference sequence). V was pared by 0 bases and J by 11 bases, with 4 bases of the junction left unmatched. This CDR3 has 13 amino acids. CDR3 protein: CASSLGGTGVAFF. Here the CDR3 DNA reads TGTGCCAGCAGCTTGGGGGGGACAGGGGTGGCTTTCTTT.

J is TRBJ1-4 and V is TRBV4-3; TRBD1 matches 9 bases. The CDR3 length is 16 residues. After removal of 3 bases from V and 6 bases from J, the junction contained 8 bases not matched to a gene. Germline V gene lookup returns CDR1 LGHNA and CDR2 YSLEER. The CDR3 DNA is TGCGCCAGCAGCCATAACCGCGGGACAGGGTATGAAAAACTGTTTTTT. It specifies CASSHNRGTGYEKLFF.

This chain uses TRBV7-2 with TRBJ2-7; 11 bases are a match to TRBD1. Germline lookup yields CDR1 SGHTA and CDR2 FQGNSA. CDR3 size: 15 residues. The ends lost 4 bases at V and 3 bases at J; junction bases unmatched: 5. The CDR3 DNA reads TGTGCCAGCAGCTCGAGGGGGACAGGGGGCTACGAGCAGTACTTC. As protein: CASSSRGTGGYEQYF. Drawing the rest from reference TRBV7-2 and TRBJ2-7, the complete variable domain is GAGVSQSPSNKVTEKGKDVELRCDPISGHTALYWYRQSLGQGLEFLIYFQGNSAPDKSGLPSDRFSAERTGGSVSTLTIQRTQQEDSAVYLCASSSRGTGGYEQYFGPGTRLTVT.

This chain uses TRBV10-3 with TRBJ2-2; 10 bases match TRBD1. CDR1 and CDR2 (germline): ENHRY, SYGVKD. The CDR3 consists of 16 residues. Trimming cost V 0 bases and J 6 bases; bases outside gene matches: 4. The CDR3 here is CAISESGQGRSGELFF. CDR3 nucleotides: TGTGCCATCAGTGAGTCGGGACAGGGGAGGTCCGGGGAGCTGTTTTTT.

The chain recombines TRBV6-5 with TRBJ1-5; no reliable D call. The CDR3 contains 13 residues. V lost 5 bases to trimming and J lost 1 base, with 6 bases between them. Germline CDR1 MNHEY, CDR2 SVGAGI. CDR3 amino acids: CASSPDSNQPQHF. The CDR3, as DNA: TGTGCCAGCAGTCCGGACAGCAATCAGCCCCAGCATTTT.

V is TRBV7-2 and J is TRBJ2-7, with TRBD2 identical over 10 bases. V lost 5 bases, J lost 4 bases, and 8 bases stayed unmatched. The V gene's germline CDR1 is SGHTA and CDR2 FQGNSA. This CDR3 is built from 15 residues. The CDR3 loop is CASSLRASGSYEQYF. The CDR3 DNA sequence: TGTGCCAGCAGCCTCCGAGCTAGCGGGAGTTACGAGCAGTACTTC.

This clone was picked up one time. The V and J genes are TRBV13 and TRBJ2-1; unclear D gene. The V end was cut by 5 bases, the J end by 3 bases, with 14 bases between. The CDR3 covers 15 residues. Germline CDR1 reads PRHDT; CDR2 reads FYEKMQ (reference sequence). The CDR3 region has the DNA TGTGCCAGCAGCCCCCCCGTAGCCAGCTACAATGAGCAGTTCTTC. Its translation is CASSPPVASYNEQFF.

V gene TRBV5-1 combines with J gene TRBJ1-6; 7 bases map to TRBD1. Germline V gives CDR1 SGHRS, CDR2 YFSETQ. Germline trimming cut 4 bases from V and 9 bases from J; bases unmatched to any gene: 10. The CDR3 sequence is 15 residues long. DNA of the CDR3: TGCGCCAGCAGCCCCCGACAGGGTCAGGTTTCACCCCTCCACTTT. The encoded protein is CASSPRQGQVSPLHF.

The chain carries TRBV6-5 and TRBJ2-7; TRBD2 aligns across 13 bases. From germline, CDR1 is MNHEY and CDR2 SVGAGI. J lost 7 bases, V lost 6 bases, and 9 bases had no gene match. The CDR3 runs to 15 residues. This CDR3 reads CASSPTSGGPHEQYF. The CDR3 DNA is TGTGCCAGCAGCCCGACTAGCGGGGGGCCGCATGAGCAGTACTTC.

The gene calls are TRBV13 and TRBJ2-7, with D tentatively TRBD1 (5 bases). The CDR3 is 15 amino acids. Germline values: CDR1 PRHDT, CDR2 FYEKMQ (reference sequence). Trimming removed 2 bases at V and 5 bases at J, with 16 bases between. CDR3 DNA: TGTGCCAGCAGCTTATCTGGTGGGGCGTTGGACGAGCAGTACTTC. Its protein product is CASSLSGGALDEQYF. Supplemented by reference TRBV13 and TRBJ2-7, the full variable domain reads AAGVIQSPRHLIKEKRETATLKCYPIPRHDTVYWYQQGPGQDPQFLISFYEKMQSDKGSIPDRFSAQQFSDYHSELNMSSLELGDSALYFCASSLSGGALDEQYFGPGTRLTVT.

This clone was recorded only once. The rearrangement uses TRBV19 and TRBJ1-5; unclear D gene. This CDR3 contains 13 residues. V was shortened by 4 bases and J by 5 bases, with 9 bases between the two germline ends. Per germline, CDR1 LNHDA and CDR2 SQIVND (reference sequence). The DNA of the CDR3 is TGTGCCAGTAGTACCCGGAGGGATCAGCCCCAGCATTTT. This codes for CASSTRRDQPQHF.